Listed below are T cell receptor beta chains from one sample, sequenced in a study of PD-L1 blockade in urothelial cancer. Here immunoSEQ multiplex PCR was the method, and the copy in TCRdb shows in-frame clones only, minus some. The sample holds over 75,000 clones; more than 80% are singletons and the top ten take 0.97%. This material consisted of PBMCs, taken around atezolizumab (anti-PD-L1) treatment. Receptors were obtained from an elderly woman with urothelial cancer. Both conserved end residues are part of each CDR3. A D gene is named only where the DNA matches it firmly. The size entry is marked missing in some rows and otherwise reads once, few, many or a size class.

TRBV5-4	TRBJ2-3	TRBD2	-	TGTGCCAGCAGCTTGGCGTCTTGGCTAGCGGGAGTGAGTGGCACAGATACGCAGTATTTT	CASSLASWLAGVSGTDTQYF
TRBV5-1	TRBJ2-2	TRBD1	-	TGCGCCAGCACCACAACGGGGACAGCAAACACCGGGGAGCTGTTTTTT	CASTTTGTANTGELFF
TRBV28	TRBJ2-7	-	-	TGTGCCAGCCAACCTCGTAGCGGTACCTACGAGCAGTACTTC	CASQPRSGTYEQYF
TRBV6-4	TRBJ2-2	-	-	TGTGCCAGCAGTGAGGCGGGGACGACAGCTCCCACCGGGGAGCTGTTTTTT	CASSEAGTTAPTGELFF
TRBV27	TRBJ2-1	TRBD1	-	TGTGCCAGCAGTTTATCGAGGGGACAGGTATCAAATGAGCAGTTCTTC	CASSLSRGQVSNEQFF
TRBV28	TRBJ1-2	-	-	TGTGCCAGCAGTTTTCGGGGGGTTTCCGGAAACTATGGCTACACCTTC	CASSFRGVSGNYGYTF
TRBV5-5	TRBJ1-5	-	-	TGTGCCAGCAGCGTACAGGGTCGACAGCCCCAGCATTTT	CASSVQGRQPQHF
TRBV10-2	TRBJ2-3	-	-	TGCGCCAGCAAACTACCGACTTTCACAGATACGCAGTATTTT	CASKLPTFTDTQYF
TRBV11-3	TRBJ1-2	-	-	TGTGCCAGCAGCCTGGGGATGAGGGACTATGGCTACACCTTC	CASSLGMRDYGYTF
TRBV25-1	TRBJ2-3	TRBD2	-	TGTGCCAGCAGTCAACCAGCGGGAGGGACAGATACGCAGTATTTT	CASSQPAGGTDTQYF
TRBV29-1	TRBJ2-2	-	-	TGCAGCGTTGTGGGAGACACCGGGGAGCTGTTTTTT	CSVVGDTGELFF
TRBV2	TRBJ1-4	-	-	TGTGCCAGCAAGGAGGGGTTCAATGAAAAACTGTTTTTT	CASKEGFNEKLFF
TRBV18	TRBJ2-3	-	-	TGTGCCAGCTCACCGCGCGGAGATACGCAGTATTTT	CASSPRGDTQYF
TRBV9	TRBJ2-2	TRBD2	-	TGTGCCAGCAGCGCAGGACTAGCGGGAGCGAACACCGGGGAGCTGTTTTTT	CASSAGLAGANTGELFF
TRBV6-5	TRBJ2-7	TRBD1	once	TGTGCCAGCAGGTGGACAGGGTCTACCTACGAGCAGTACTTC	CASRWTGSTYEQYF
TRBV28	TRBJ2-1	TRBD2	-	TGTGCCAGCAGTCTCCGGCCGGGGGCGGGGGGACTCTACAATGAGCAGTTCTTC	CASSLRPGAGGLYNEQFF
TRBV6-6	TRBJ2-1	-	-	TGTGCCAGCAGTTTCGGGGGTCGCAATGAGCAGTTCTTC	CASSFGGRNEQFF
TRBV6-5	TRBJ1-2	TRBD1	few	TGTGCCAGCAGCCGACAGGGGGGCGGCTACACCTTC	CASSRQGGGYTF
TRBV5-1	TRBJ2-5	TRBD1	-	TGCGCCAGCAGCTTGGGGACAGGAAGAGAGACCCAGTACTTC	CASSLGTGRETQYF
TRBV28	TRBJ1-2	-	-	TGTGCCAGCAACCAACCCGCAGGGGTTGATTATGGCTACACCTTC	CASNQPAGVDYGYTF
TRBV5-1	TRBJ2-1	TRBD2	-	TGCGCCAGCAGCCCACTAGCGGAATCCTACAATGAGCAGTTCTTC	CASSPLAESYNEQFF
TRBV5-4	TRBJ1-1	TRBD1	few	TGTGCCAGCAGCATCAGTACAGGGGGCACTGAAGCTTTCTTT	CASSISTGGTEAFF
TRBV5-1	TRBJ2-3	-	-	TGCGCCAGCAGCTTACAGGGTCCCGGCGGGACAGATACGCAGTATTTT	CASSLQGPGGTDTQYF
TRBV28	TRBJ1-5	-	-	TGTGCCAGCAGCCCGAGCAGGGTTTTAACTCAGCCCCAGCATTTT	CASSPSRVLTQPQHF
TRBV28	TRBJ2-1	TRBD2	once	TGTGCCAGCAGTTCATCGGGACTAGTCGTAAATGAGCAGTTCTTC	CASSSSGLVVNEQFF
TRBV29-1	TRBJ1-2	-	-	TGCAGCGTTGATCGAGGGCCCTATGGCTACACCTTC	CSVDRGPYGYTF
TRBV19	TRBJ2-2	TRBD2	-	TGTGCCAGTAGTATGGGACTAGCGGGAGCGGAGCTGTTTTTT	CASSMGLAGAELFF
TRBV19	TRBJ1-5	TRBD1	-	TGTGCCAGTAGTACCATAGTCGGACAGGGGTCCAATCAGCCCCAGCATTTT	CASSTIVGQGSNQPQHF
TRBV10-2	TRBJ2-1	TRBD2	-	TGCGCCAGCAGTGATCGGACTAGCGGGAGGGATGAGCAGTTCTTC	CASSDRTSGRDEQFF